This T cell receptor (beta chain) was sequenced in a study of blood T cells in healthy people across ages. Study context: Template switching picked up about one barcoded beta molecule for each two T cells.

Through a sample-barcoded 5' primer and a J-beta primer mix, a second PCR was run for roughly 6 to 11 cycles. Each cDNA was tagged by a template-switch adaptor containing 12 random nucleotides. TCRdb re-called the 5' RACE reads through MiXCR, storing one row per CDR3 protein. Of hundreds of thousands of distinct CDR3 sequences in the sample, roughly 50% were seen once. The germline V gene encodes CDR1 SNHLY and CDR2 FYNNEI. The CDR3 has 14 residues. This clonotype has only a few counts. The junction does not match germline at one end; this may be a read error. Donation came from healthy Caucasian individuals in Russia who were aged about 6 to 95.

This chain joins TRBV2 and TRBJ1-2, with D possibly TRBD1 on 6 matching bases. This clonotype was obtained from a woman aged 60-75 years in good health. The sequenced sample consisted of blood. The CDR3 spells CASSEAGAPSGYTF. The CDR3 nucleotides read TGTGCCAGCAGCGAAGCAGGGGCCCCCAGCGGCTACACCTTC.